This T cell receptor beta chain was identified in a study of T-cell reconstitution after alpha-beta-depleted transplantation in children. With 5 bases clipped from V and 2 bases from J, the junction kept 11 bases outside the gene matches. Germline V gives CDR1 MNHEY, CDR2 SMNVEV (reference sequence). CDR3 length equals 17 residues. A TCRbeta library incorporating unique molecular identifiers was prepared. TCRdb re-called the PCR reads through MiXCR, storing one row per CDR3 protein. The sample includes around 580,000 distinct CDR3 sequences, more than 20% of them seen just once. The receptor's source is a boy younger than two with Wiskott-Aldrich syndrome, due to receive a stem cell transplant. The sequences come from PBMCs, collected before TCRalphabeta/CD19-depleted stem cell transplant. This chain connects TRBV27 to TRBJ2-1; 8 nucleotides match TRBD2. The CDR3 DNA is TGTGCCAGCAGTCCATCTTTCGCGGGAGGAGCCTACAATGAGCAGTTCTTC. This gives the protein CASSPSFAGGAYNEQFF.